This TCR beta chain was documented in a study of cytomegalovirus exposure and HLA in healthy donors. Study in general: Drawn from HLA-typed donors, 65 million to 100 million unique TCRs were held in an early data release.

The PCR used 60 Vbeta and 13 Jbeta primers. As processed by the authors: Roughly 11 million of the 60 million to 80 million unique TCR beta chains counted in a later analysis were shared. Method: immunoSEQ multiplex PCR; TCRdb's copy keeps in-frame clones and lacks some. V and J calls and clone size come straight from that table; D and trimming were deduced from the DNA. The data show 95,000 to 150,000 clones, roughly 80% seen once. About this clone itself: Its antigen is not known.

Study-wide results and caveats: Earlier analysis found most TCR beta V segments productive about 90% or about 30% of the time. Sequencing depth roughly uniform across donors was assumed in presence/absence analyses.

The CDR3 contains 14 residues. Germline values: CDR1 SGHNT, CDR2 YYREEE (reference sequence). The J segment lost 6 bases and the V segment lost 0 bases, leaving 3 bases of the junction unmatched. The chain links TRBV5-4 to TRBJ1-1; TRBD1 matches 9 bases. The source of this sequence is a man aged 25-40 years in good health and CMV-seronegative. Sequencing used PBMCs. DNA for the CDR3: TGTGCCAGCAGCTTGGACAGGGGGCTGTCTGAAGCTTTCTTT. Residues: CASSLDRGLSEAFF.